This T cell receptor (beta chain) was recovered during a study of chemoradiotherapy in HPV16-positive cancers (dated 2022 in TCRdb). Background on the whole study: Candidate HPV-specific T-cell clones and common TCR motifs were defined by functional T-cell assays performed on cells from two HPV16-positive patients. Next, the candidate HPV-specific TCRs and motifs were followed in TCR repertoires from around 91 patients with HPV-related cancers. The study asked whether T-cell immunity to the HPV oncoproteins E6 and E7 changes during chemoradiotherapy and whether this immunity affects survival. The full study reports these points: Expansion of candidate HPV-specific clones and E7-related TCR motifs was observed in the tumor microenvironment during treatment, whereas no such expansion was observed for non-HPV-specific T cells. The functional definition of HPV-specific T cells came from only two HPV16-positive patients, and the survival association was reported for HPV16-positive patients. Improved recurrence-free survival in HPV16-positive patients was associated with expansion of HPV-responsive T cells during chemoradiotherapy.

Repertoires were sampled repeatedly over the course of chemoradiotherapy, so clonal expansion could be followed in the tumor microenvironment. V lost 0 bases and J lost 1 base; the stretch between them is 7 bases long. Its CDR3 holds 14 amino acids, cysteine through phenylalanine. Only the CDR3 DNA is retained, 42 bases long and in frame from the first base. Sequences SGHRS (CDR1) and YFSETQ (CDR2) are obtained from the germline V gene. For this clone: It has no known antigen specificity. No base qualities exist here, and no much larger clone lies one base off it.

The library was generated by the immunoSEQ multiplex PCR assay. TCRdb took this table from immuneACCESS and kept in-frame rearrangements with V and J called. Such tables lack part of the clones; where checked against another copy, unresolved V genes explain under half of the gap, and the rest is unexplained. The sample table shows about 68,000 clones, and about 90% are seen once. Of the sample, under 4.5% falls within the top ten clones. Sequencing was performed on blood, taken from a patient who underwent chemoradiotherapy. Recombination connected TRBV5-1 to TRBJ1-1, with no confidently assigned D gene. This clonotype originated in a human donor with HPV-associated anogenital cancer. The CDR3 protein sequence reads: CASSLGQTNTEAFF. The bases are TGCGCCAGCAGCTTGGGCCAAACGAACACTGAAGCTTTCTTT.